A selection of T cell receptor beta chains follows, all from one sample in a study of cytomegalovirus exposure and HLA in healthy donors. Some clones are missing from TCRdb's copy, which holds only in-frame ones; the method was immunoSEQ multiplex PCR. The profile covers under 200,000 clones, with roughly 85% appearing a single time and around 0.69% taken by the ten largest. Sequencing was carried out using PBMCs. Receptor source: a woman aged 40 to 50 in good health and CMV-seronegative. The conserved cysteine and the conserved F or W are not part of the CDR3 here. Each record gives: V gene, CDR3 length, J gene, CDR3 protein.

>TRBV29-1|12|TRBJ1-2
SVEDHSRSYGYT
>TRBV7-2|15|TRBJ2-2
ASSPFSGRAFTGELF
>TRBV7-2|13|TRBJ2-7
ASSVGLAGVKEQY
>TRBV4-1|14|TRBJ2-1
ASSQGRGPSYNEQF
>TRBV6-6|12|TRBJ1-2
ASSLTTGSYGYT
>TRBV2|13|TRBJ1-5
ASRVGQRDGQPQH
>TRBV27|15|TRBJ1-2
ASTSRLRPGTGYGYT
>TRBV27|12|TRBJ2-7
ASRLAASSYEQY
>TRBV28|9|TRBJ1-1
ASSSTTEAF
>TRBV5-1|13|TRBJ2-2
ASSFTSANTGELF
>TRBV19|16|TRBJ2-5
ASSIGVRQDPGEETQY
>TRBV29-1|13|TRBJ2-1
SVRTAKTGHNEQF
>TRBV5-1|10|TRBJ2-3
ASSFERAKQY
>TRBV5-1|11|TRBJ2-7
ASRGARTYEQY
>TRBV5-1|12|TRBJ2-7
ASRSGQGIYEQY
>TRBV20-1|9|TRBJ2-1
SASGLSEAF
>TRBV6-5|12|TRBJ1-1
ASSYSAGGTEAF
>TRBV6-5|10|TRBJ1-2
ASRATNYGYT
>TRBV7-2|13|TRBJ2-3
ASSSTGPSTDTQY
>TRBV27|13|TRBJ1-4
ASSFSGGLAEKLF
>TRBV5-6|13|TRBJ1-4
ASSPSVRNNEKLF
>TRBV5-6|13|TRBJ2-3
ASSLERTGTDTQY
>TRBV25-1|10|TRBJ2-2
ASSLAPGELF
>TRBV5-1|17|TRBJ2-5
ASSLVLLAGGEGQETQY
>TRBV6-5|13|TRBJ2-7
ASSYATGSSYEQY
>TRBV6-5|13|TRBJ1-1
ASSGVQALNTEAF
>TRBV4-1|15|TRBJ2-7
ASSQTPQAASSYEQY
>TRBV30|11|TRBJ1-1
AWNIQGSTEAF
>TRBV5-1|13|TRBJ2-3
ASSLPGLVGDTQY
>TRBV27|12|TRBJ1-1
ASSLRTRNTEAF
>TRBV5-1|12|TRBJ2-2
ASSLAMSAGELF
>TRBV29-1|11|TRBJ1-1
SVLRGRGTGAF
>TRBV4-1|14|TRBJ2-7
ASSQELTGPHYEQY
>TRBV9|15|TRBJ1-2
ASSVEPPPTGGYGYT
>TRBV19|13|TRBJ1-1
ASTPPGQISPEAF
>TRBV29-1|10|TRBJ1-2
SAIRGADGYT
>TRBV4-3|12|TRBJ2-5
ASSQEAHRETQY
>TRBV6-1|12|TRBJ2-5
ASIRYGSGETQY
>TRBV4-3|11|TRBJ2-7
ASSRDTPYEQY
>TRBV30|14|TRBJ1-6
AWSVSPSSYNSPLH
>TRBV5-1|17|TRBJ2-1
ASSPRTGGAGRAYNEQF
>TRBV11-3|13|TRBJ2-1
ASSLAAGPGNEQF
>TRBV6-5|13|TRBJ2-2
ASRQLQFNTGELF
>TRBV4-1|14|TRBJ1-2
ASSQIATGPLGGYT
>TRBV28|13|TRBJ2-2
ATSADNRNTGELF
>TRBV29-1|10|TRBJ1-2
SGEEGGAGYT
>TRBV27|13|TRBJ1-2
ASSLYQGGRYGYT
>TRBV20-1|9|TRBJ1-5
SLAGREPQH
>TRBV6-5|12|TRBJ1-2
ASSEQGALDGYT
>TRBV5-1|13|TRBJ2-7
ASSLVASASYEQY
>TRBV19|14|TRBJ1-2
ASSIAGGDVNYGYT
>TRBV7-2|16|TRBJ2-2
ASSTSLPSGSFTGELF
>TRBV7-2|11|TRBJ2-7
ASSFIGGREQY
>TRBV21-1|14|TRBJ2-5
ASSKPVVGGQETQY
>TRBV7-5|9|TRBJ1-2
ARSFLHGYT
>TRBV5-6|11|TRBJ2-3
ASSFVRLDTQY
>TRBV30|10|TRBJ1-1
AWKDTDTEAF
>TRBV7-9|11|TRBJ1-1
ASSKDMNTEAF
>TRBV5-1|12|TRBJ2-5
ASSLQGPGETQY